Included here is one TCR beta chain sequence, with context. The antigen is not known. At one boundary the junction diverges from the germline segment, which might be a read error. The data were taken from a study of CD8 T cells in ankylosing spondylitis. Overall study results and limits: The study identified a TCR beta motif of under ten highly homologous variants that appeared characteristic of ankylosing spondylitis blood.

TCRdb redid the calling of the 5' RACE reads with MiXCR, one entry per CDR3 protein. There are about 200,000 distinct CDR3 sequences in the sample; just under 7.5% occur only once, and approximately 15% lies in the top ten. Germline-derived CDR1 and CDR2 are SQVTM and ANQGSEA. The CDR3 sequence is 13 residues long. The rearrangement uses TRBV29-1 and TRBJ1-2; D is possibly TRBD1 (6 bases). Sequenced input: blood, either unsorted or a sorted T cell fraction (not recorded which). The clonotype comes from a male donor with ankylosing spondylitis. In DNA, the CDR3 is TGCAGCGTTGAACACAGGGCGGGCTATGGCTACTCCTTC. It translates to CSVEHRAGYGYSF. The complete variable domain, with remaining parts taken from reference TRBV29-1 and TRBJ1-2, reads SAVISQKPSRDICQRGTSLTIQCQVDSQVTMMFWYRQQPGQSLTLIATANQGSEATYESGFVIDKFPISRPNLTFSTLTVSNMSPEDSSIYLCSVEHRAGYGYSFGSGTRLTVV.